This T cell receptor (beta chain) derives from a study of blood T cell repertoires in COVID-19. The protocol was immunoSEQ multiplex PCR, while the TCRdb copy is restricted to in-frame clones and leaves out a portion. The table lists 400,000 to 550,000 clones, 87% of them singletons. V lost 2 bases, J lost 6 bases, and 13 bases lay in between. The CDR3 sequence is 14 residues long. Germline loops: CDR1 LGHDT, CDR2 YNNKEL (reference sequence). The sample was PBMCs or T cells enriched from blood (not recorded which). The chain employs TRBV3-1 (or the pseudogene TRBV3-2) and TRBJ1-2; maybe TRBD1 (5 bases). The sequence was collected from a woman aged 18 to 35 with acute COVID-19. CDR3 loop: CASSQNSGTHGYTF. CDR3 nucleotides: TGTGCCAGCAGCCAAAATTCTGGGACTCATGGCTACACCTTC.